The sequence of this T cell receptor beta chain was determined in a study of blood T cell repertoires in COVID-19. Study context: Specimens from acute and convalescent COVID-19 originated in the United States, Italy and Spain. T cells, B-cell-depleted T cells, or PBMCs provided the cDNA or gDNA that served as material.

This clone has more than one count but fewer than ten. This CDR3 region has 13 residues. The germline V and J ends were trimmed by 2 bases and 6 bases, with 11 bases remaining between them. The germline V gene encodes CDR1 MNHEY and CDR2 SVGAGI. Original data processing: The assay estimated nucleated cells by amplifying reference gene primers. Here immunoSEQ multiplex PCR was the method, and the copy in TCRdb shows in-frame clones only, minus some. Clone size and the V and J calls come from that table; the DNA yielded D and trimming. The sample shows 9,000 to 15,000 clones, approximately 80% of them seen only once.

The sequenced sample consisted of peripheral blood. The receptor comes from a man older than 75 with acute or convalescent COVID-19. The chain employs TRBV6-5 and TRBJ2-7, with D perhaps matching TRBD2 (6 bases). The CDR3 sequence: CASSYGGAGEQYF. The DNA of the CDR3 is TGTGCCAGCAGTTACGGCGGGGCCGGCGAGCAGTACTTC.